This TCR beta chain was obtained from a study of OX40 agonist ivuxolimab in advanced cancers. Background for the entire study: Ivuxolimab was an agonistic, fully human IgG2 monoclonal antibody directed against OX40 (CD134), a costimulatory receptor. Prior anti-PD-1, anti-PD-L1 or anti-CTLA-4 therapy was permitted, and roughly two fifths of dose-escalation patients had received checkpoint inhibitors. Partial responses were achieved by three dose-escalation patients, of whom one had hepatocellular carcinoma and two had cutaneous melanoma. Intravenous ivuxolimab was administered to patients every 2 weeks at six dose levels: 0.01, 0.1, 0.3, 1.5, 3 and 10 mg/kg. In the dose-escalation cohort, approximately 82% of patients were male, and the mean age was approximately 64 years, with a range of about 20 to 90. The paper covers the monotherapy dose-escalation part of the phase I ivuxolimab trial, which included N ≈ 50 patients. Of the 52 patients in dose escalation, about 20 had hepatocellular carcinoma, around 15 had melanoma, 9 had renal cell carcinoma and 9 had head and neck cancer. Peripheral TCRbeta sequencing aimed to test whether ivuxolimab altered TCR sequence diversity and caused clonal T-cell expansion.

Patients with a history of autoimmune disease or receiving systemic immunosuppression were excluded from the trial. In every dose cohort, peripheral blood was drawn for TCR sequencing at baseline, cycle 4 day 1, and cycle 7 day 1. The samples were taken from a phase I, first-in-human, multicenter, open-label dose-escalation trial of ivuxolimab. The trial enrolled adults with locally advanced or metastatic head and neck squamous cell, hepatocellular, melanoma or renal cell carcinoma. Before TCR sequencing, CD4+ T cells and CD8+ T cells were sorted from peripheral blood as separate populations. For sequencing of the TCRbeta CDR3 region, genomic DNA was extracted from the sorted cells. The immunoSEQ Assay was used for sequencing of TCRbeta CDR3 regions. TCRdb's version of the immuneACCESS table is confined to in-frame rearrangements and falls short of the full clone set. An unresolved V gene accounts for under half of the shortfall where checked; the remainder is of unknown origin. For this sample the table gives about 50,000 clones, of which roughly 77% were detected only once. Roughly 1.2% of the sample lies in the top ten.

In the case of this clone: The specificity of this receptor is unknown. Per-nucleotide qualities are absent, and no much larger clonotype sits a single base away.

Broad study findings and their caveats: Low levels of normalized T-cell clonal expansion were also seen in some nonresponding patients. The antigen specificity of the peripheral T cells that underwent clonal expansion was not determined. After ivuxolimab, more expanded clones were found on average in CD8+ T cells than in CD4+ T cells. In the 0.1-3.0 mg/kg groups, partial responders were among the patients with the lowest normalized peripheral clonal expansion, particularly in CD8+ T cells. At doses of 0.1 to 3.0 mg/kg, clonal expansion of both CD4+ and CD8+ T cells in blood was seen between baseline and week 6.

Sequences were derived from CD4+ or CD8+ T cells sorted from blood, sampled in a trial of the OX40 agonist ivuxolimab. This receptor was identified in an adult with an advanced solid tumor such as melanoma, head and neck, liver or kidney cancer.

The CDR3 protein: CAWSLPDTQYF. The nucleotide sequence reads as follows: TGTGCCTGGAGCCTTCCAGATACGCAGTATTTT. The chain couples TRBV30 to TRBJ2-3, with an unclear D gene assignment. V drops 3 bases and J drops 4 bases, leaving 5 bases in between. Sequences GTSNPN (CDR1) and SVGIG (CDR2) are obtained from the germline V gene (reference sequence). The CDR3 measures 11 amino acids from cysteine to phenylalanine. CDR3 DNA is the only sequence kept; it has 33 bases, read in frame from the first base.